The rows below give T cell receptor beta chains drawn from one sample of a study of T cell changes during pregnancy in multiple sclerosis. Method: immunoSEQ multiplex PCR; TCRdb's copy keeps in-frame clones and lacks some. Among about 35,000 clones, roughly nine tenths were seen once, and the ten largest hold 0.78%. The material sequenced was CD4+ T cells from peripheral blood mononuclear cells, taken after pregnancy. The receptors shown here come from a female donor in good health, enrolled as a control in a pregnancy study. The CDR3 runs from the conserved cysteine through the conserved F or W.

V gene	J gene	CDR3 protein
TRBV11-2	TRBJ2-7	CASSKLGDREFYEQYF
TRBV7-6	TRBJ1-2	CASSLGAGRDYGYTF
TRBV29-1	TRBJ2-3	CSVGAGGADTQYF
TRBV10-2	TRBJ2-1	CALRRTSGDNEQFF
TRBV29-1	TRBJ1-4	CSVWGGGLKEKLFF
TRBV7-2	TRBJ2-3	CASSLGLAGGTGTDTQYF
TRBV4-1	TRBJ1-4	CASSRTGASEKLFF
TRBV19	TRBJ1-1	CASSYTGGNTEAFF
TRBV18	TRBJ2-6	CASQGVGANVLTF
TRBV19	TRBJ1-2	CASSIGTANYGYTF
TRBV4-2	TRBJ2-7	CASSQAAGTGYEQYF
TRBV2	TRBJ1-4	CASNRRGGAEKLFF
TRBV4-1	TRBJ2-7	CASSQSLAGVGEQYF
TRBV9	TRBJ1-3	CASSALGEPSSGNTIYF
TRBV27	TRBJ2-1	CASSLSRLAGGYEQFF
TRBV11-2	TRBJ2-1	CASSLGRTSGREHEQFF
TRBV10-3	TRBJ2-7	CAISEGGSRYEQYF
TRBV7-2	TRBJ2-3	CASSARGRGGAKDTQYF
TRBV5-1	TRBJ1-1	CAHGMNTEAFF
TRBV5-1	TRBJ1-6	CASSLGSGVSNSPLHF
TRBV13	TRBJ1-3	CASSLRESGNTIYF
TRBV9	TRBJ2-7	CASSVTGSHYEQYF
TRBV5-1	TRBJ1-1	CASSLDPRSDTEAFF
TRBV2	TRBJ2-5	CAKGGGEETQYF
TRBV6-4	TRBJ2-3	CASSDGRGLSDTQYF
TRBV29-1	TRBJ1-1	CSVEPGNTEAFF